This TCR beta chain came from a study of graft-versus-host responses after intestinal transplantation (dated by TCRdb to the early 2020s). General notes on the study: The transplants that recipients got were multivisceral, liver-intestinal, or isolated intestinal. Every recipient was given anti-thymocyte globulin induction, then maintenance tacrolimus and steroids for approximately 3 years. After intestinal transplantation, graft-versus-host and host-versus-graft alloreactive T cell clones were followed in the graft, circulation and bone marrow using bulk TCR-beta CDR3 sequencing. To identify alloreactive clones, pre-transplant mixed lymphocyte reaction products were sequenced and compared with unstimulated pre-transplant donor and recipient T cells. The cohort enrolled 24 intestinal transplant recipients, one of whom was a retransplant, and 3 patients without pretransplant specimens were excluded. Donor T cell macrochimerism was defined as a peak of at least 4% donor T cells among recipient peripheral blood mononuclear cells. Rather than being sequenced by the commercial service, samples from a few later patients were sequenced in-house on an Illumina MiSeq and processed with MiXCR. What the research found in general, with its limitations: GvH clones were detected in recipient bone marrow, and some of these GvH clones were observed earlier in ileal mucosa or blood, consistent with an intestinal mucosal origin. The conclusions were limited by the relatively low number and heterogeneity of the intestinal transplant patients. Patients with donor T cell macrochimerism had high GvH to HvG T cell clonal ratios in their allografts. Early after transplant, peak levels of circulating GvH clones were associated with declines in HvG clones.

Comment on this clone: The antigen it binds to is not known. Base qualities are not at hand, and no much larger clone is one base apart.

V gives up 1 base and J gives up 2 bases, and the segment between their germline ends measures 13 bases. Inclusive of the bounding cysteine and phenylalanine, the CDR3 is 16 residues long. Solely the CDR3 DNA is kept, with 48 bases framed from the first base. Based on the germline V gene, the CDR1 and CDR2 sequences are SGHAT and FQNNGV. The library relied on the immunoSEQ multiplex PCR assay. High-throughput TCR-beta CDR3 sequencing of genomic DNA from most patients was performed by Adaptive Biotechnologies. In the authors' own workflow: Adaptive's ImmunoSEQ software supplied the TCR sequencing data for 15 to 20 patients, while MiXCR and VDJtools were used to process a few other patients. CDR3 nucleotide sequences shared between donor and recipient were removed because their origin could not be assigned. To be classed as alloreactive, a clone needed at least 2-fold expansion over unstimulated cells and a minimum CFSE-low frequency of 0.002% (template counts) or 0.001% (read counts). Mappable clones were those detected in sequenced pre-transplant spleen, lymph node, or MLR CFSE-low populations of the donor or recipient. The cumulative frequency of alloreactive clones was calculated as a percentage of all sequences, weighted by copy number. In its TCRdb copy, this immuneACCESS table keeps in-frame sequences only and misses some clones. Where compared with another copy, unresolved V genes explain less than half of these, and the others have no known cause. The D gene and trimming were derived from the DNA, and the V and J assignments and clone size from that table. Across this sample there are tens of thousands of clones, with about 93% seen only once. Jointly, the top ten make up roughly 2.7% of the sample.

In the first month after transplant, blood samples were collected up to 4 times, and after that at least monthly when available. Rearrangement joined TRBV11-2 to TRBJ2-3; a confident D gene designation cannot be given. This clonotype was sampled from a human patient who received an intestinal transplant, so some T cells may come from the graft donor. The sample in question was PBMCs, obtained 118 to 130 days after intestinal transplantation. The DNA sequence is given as TGTGCCAGCAGCTTAGGGACCGCACCTTACACAGATACGCAGTATTTT. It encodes CASSLGTAPYTDTQYF.